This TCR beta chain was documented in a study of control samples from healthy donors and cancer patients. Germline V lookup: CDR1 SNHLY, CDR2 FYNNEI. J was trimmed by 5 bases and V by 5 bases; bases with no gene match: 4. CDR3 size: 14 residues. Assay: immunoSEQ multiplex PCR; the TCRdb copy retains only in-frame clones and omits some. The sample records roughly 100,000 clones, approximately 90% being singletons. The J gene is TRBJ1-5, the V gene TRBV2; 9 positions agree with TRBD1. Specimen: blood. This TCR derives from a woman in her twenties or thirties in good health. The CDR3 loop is CASSPGTGYQPQHF. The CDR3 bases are TGTGCCAGCAGTCCCGGGACAGGGTATCAGCCCCAGCATTTT.